Listed here is a single TCR beta chain. Its antigen remains unidentified. No base quality values were provided; no much bigger clone lies one nucleotide off. The goal of deep resolution MiSeq sequencing was a depth between 1 in 1 million and 1 in 200,000 T cells, and coverage averaged 10x per clonotype. TCR beta libraries were generated with the immunoSEQ hsTCRB Kit. Per the source publication's procedure: ImmunoSEQ Data Assistant and ImmunoSEQ Analyzer were used for data analysis, and V, D and J genes were assigned according to IMGT definitions. Clonality was computed as one minus normalized Shannon entropy of productive rearrangement frequencies, ranging from 0 to 1. Only overrepresented clonotypes making up at least 0.05% of the repertoire of each patient were included in the public clonotype analysis. Some 13 age-matched healthy donor repertoires from immuneACCESS served as clonality controls. What TCRdb holds here is the immuneACCESS table cut down to in-frame rearrangements. Part of the clones is not present; checked against another copy, under half of the missing clones reflect an unresolved V gene, and the others are unexplained. D and trimming come from the DNA, and the V and J calls and clone size come from that table. Present in this sample are tens of thousands of clones, roughly 62% of which were seen just once. The top ten clones comprise approximately 30% of the sample.

This entry belongs to a study of cytotoxic CD8 clonotypes in ibrutinib-treated CLL (dated by TCRdb to about 2021). About the full investigation: The cohort was composed of ten to eleven relapsed/refractory and about 15 treatment-naive patients; IGHV unmutated status was identified in some 17 patients. Responses were partial in about 25 patients and complete in 2; after median approximately 66 months follow-up, roughly 14 stayed in remission and 12 progressed. The response samples were drawn at a median of 12 months into treatment, with a range of about 6 to 36 months. Cryopreserved peripheral blood mononuclear cells were obtained prior to treatment, at the time of response, and at either disease progression or sustained remission. Every remission and progressive disease sample was obtained while ibrutinib was still being received by the patients. An average of around 250,000 productive templates and around 100,000 productive rearrangements was obtained per sample. Of the approximately 90 people in the trial, around 25 had longitudinal samples available.

General conclusions and limits of the study: Baseline clonality exceeded that of age-matched healthy donors and correlated strongly with circulating CD8+ T-cell counts. Public clonotypes were found to be uncommon and were observed to contract or remain stable during treatment; the increase in clonality was shown to reflect expansion of private clonotypes at ibrutinib response. At ibrutinib response clonality went up, during sustained remission it held steady, and at progression it dropped back toward baseline. Sustained-remission and progressing patients did not have matched sampling times, and lymph node repertoires were not examined.

What this sample's time point label stands for: roughly 25 months on ibrutinib. For TCR beta library preparation, 1.5 to 2 micrograms of genomic DNA were extracted from the cryopreserved PBMCs. Longitudinal blood samples from CLL patients on ibrutinib monotherapy were analyzed using high-throughput TCR beta sequencing. The patients were enrolled in a single-center, open-label phase 2 trial of ibrutinib monotherapy. The sequencing here drew on PBMCs, taken after 24 months of ibrutinib treatment. The clonotype originates from a human donor with chronic lymphocytic leukemia.

The nucleotide sequence reads TGTGCCAGCAGTGGTAAGGCTGTGAACACTGAAGCTTTCTTT. Protein translation: CASSGKAVNTEAFF. The sequence links TRBV6-1 to TRBJ1-1, with the D gene not clear enough to name. V loses 4 bases, J loses 0 bases, and the germline ends lie 9 bases apart. Looking up the germline V gene yields CDR1 MNHNS and CDR2 SASEGT. Including the terminal cysteine and phenylalanine, the CDR3 comprises 14 residues. Only the CDR3 part of the read is kept: 42 bases, read in frame from the first base.